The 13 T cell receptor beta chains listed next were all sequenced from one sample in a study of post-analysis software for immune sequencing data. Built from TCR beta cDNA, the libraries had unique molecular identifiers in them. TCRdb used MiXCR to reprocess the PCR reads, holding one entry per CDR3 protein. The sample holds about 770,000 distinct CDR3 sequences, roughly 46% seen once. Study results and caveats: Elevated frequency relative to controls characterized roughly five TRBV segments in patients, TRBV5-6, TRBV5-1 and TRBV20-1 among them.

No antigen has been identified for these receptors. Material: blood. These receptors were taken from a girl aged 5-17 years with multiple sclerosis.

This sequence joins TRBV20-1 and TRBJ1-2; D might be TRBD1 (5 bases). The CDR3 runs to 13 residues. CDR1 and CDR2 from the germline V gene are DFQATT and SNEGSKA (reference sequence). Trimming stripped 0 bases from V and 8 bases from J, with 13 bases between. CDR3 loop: CSARDPPRDGYTF. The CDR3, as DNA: TGCAGTGCTAGAGACCCTCCCAGGGACGGCTACACCTTC.

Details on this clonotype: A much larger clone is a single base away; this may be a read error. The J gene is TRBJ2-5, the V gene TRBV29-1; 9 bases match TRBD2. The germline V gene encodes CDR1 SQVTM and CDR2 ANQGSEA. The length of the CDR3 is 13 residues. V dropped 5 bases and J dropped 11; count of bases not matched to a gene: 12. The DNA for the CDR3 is TGCAGCGTTTTCAGTAGCGGGAGCAATGAGCAGTACTTC. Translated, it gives CSVFSSGSNEQYF. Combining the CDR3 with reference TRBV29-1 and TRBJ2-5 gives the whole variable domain SAVISQKPSRDICQRGTSLTIQCQVDSQVTMMFWYRQQPGQSLTLIATANQGSEATYESGFVIDKFPISRPNLTFSTLTVSNMSPEDSSIYLCSVFSSGSNEQYFGPGTRLLVL.

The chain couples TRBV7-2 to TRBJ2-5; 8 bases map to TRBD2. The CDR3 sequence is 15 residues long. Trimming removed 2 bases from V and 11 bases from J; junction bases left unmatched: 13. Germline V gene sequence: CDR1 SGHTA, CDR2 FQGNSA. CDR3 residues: CASSLLSGSGNEQYF. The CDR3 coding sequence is TGTGCCAGCAGCTTATTGAGCGGGAGTGGCAATGAGCAGTACTTC.

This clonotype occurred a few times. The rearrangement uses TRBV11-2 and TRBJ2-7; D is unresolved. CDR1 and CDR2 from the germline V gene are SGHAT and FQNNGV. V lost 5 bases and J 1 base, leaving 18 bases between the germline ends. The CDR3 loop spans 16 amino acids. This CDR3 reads CASSPPGVGLSYEQYF. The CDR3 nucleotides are TGTGCCAGCAGCCCGCCCGGAGTTGGGCTTTCCTACGAGCAGTACTTC. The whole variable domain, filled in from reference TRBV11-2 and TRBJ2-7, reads EAGVAQSPRYKIIEKRQSVAFWCNPISGHATLYWYQQILGQGPKLLIQFQNNGVVDDSQLPKDRFSAERLKGVDSTLKIQPAKLEDSAVYLCASSPPGVGLSYEQYFGPGTRLTVT.

CDR3 region: CSVGTGADYGYTF. CDR3 sequence (DNA): TGCAGCGTAGGAACAGGGGCGGACTATGGCTACACCTTC. The genes are TRBV29-1 and TRBJ1-2, with 7 bases fitting TRBD1. The CDR3 contains 13 residues. In germline, CDR1 is SQVTM, CDR2 ANQGSEA. Unmatched junction bases numbered 7, after V lost 6 bases and J lost 3 bases.

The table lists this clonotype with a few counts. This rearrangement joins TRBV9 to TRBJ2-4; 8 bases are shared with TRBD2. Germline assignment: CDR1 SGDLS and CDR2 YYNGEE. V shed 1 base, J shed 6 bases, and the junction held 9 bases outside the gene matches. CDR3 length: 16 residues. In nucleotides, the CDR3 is TGTGCCAGCAGCGTATCGGTGATAGCGGGGTTAAACATTCAGTACTTC. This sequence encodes CASSVSVIAGLNIQYF.

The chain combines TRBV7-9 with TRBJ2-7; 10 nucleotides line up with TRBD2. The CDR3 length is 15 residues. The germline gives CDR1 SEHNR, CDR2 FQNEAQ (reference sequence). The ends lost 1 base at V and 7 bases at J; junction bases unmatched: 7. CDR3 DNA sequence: TGTGCCAGCAGCTTAGAAGCGGGAGGGTACAATGAGCAGTACTTC. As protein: CASSLEAGGYNEQYF.

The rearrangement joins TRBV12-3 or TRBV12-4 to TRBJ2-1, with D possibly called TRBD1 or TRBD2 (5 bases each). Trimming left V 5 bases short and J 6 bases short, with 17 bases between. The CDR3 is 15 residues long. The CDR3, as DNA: TGTGCCAGCAGTGCATCCGGGACGGCCTCCAATGAGCAGTTCTTC. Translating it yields CASSASGTASNEQFF.

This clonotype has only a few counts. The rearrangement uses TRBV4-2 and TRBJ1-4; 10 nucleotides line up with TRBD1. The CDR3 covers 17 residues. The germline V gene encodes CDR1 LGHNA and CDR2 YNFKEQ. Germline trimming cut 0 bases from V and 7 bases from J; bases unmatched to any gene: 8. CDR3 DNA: TGTGCCAGCAGCCAAGATGACCCTAGGACAGGGGGTGAAAAACTGTTTTTT. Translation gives CASSQDDPRTGGEKLFF.

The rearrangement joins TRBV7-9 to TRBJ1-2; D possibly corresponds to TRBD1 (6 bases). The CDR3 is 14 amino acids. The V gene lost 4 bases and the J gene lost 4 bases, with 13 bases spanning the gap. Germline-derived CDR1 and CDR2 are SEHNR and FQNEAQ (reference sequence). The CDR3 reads CASSYPGQTYGYTF. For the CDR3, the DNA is TGTGCCAGCAGCTACCCAGGACAGACCTATGGCTACACCTTC.

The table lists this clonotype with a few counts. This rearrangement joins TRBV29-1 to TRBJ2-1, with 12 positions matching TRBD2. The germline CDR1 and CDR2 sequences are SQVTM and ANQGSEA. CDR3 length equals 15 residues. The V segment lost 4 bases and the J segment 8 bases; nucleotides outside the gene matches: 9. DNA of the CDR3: TGCAGCGTTGGTGTTCTAGCGGGAGGGCCCGATGAGCAGTTCTTC. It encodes CSVGVLAGGPDEQFF.

The CDR3 region has the DNA TGTGCCAGCAGTGGGGACTCACCCCTCCACTTT. This encodes CASSGDSPLHF. V gene TRBV12-3 or TRBV12-4 combines with J gene TRBJ1-6, with D possibly matching TRBD1 (5 bases). V was cut by 5 bases and J by 10 bases, with 6 bases left in between. This CDR3 has 11 residues.

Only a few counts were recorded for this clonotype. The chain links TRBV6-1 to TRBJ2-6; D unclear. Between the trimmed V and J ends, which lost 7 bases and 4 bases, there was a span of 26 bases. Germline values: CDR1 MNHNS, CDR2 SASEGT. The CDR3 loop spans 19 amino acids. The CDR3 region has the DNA TGTGCCAGCACGGATCTTTTGGGGTTCGGGTTAAGGGGGGCCAACGTCCTGACTTTC. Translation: CASTDLLGFGLRGANVLTF.